These T cell receptor beta chains were read from a single sample in a study of T-cell memory formation after mild COVID-19. MiXCR, applied by TCRdb to the 5' RACE reads, yields one record per CDR3 protein. The profile shows around 390,000 distinct CDR3 sequences, 16% of them singletons. Sequenced sample: PBMCs or a T cell subset sorted from them (not recorded which). These receptor sequences come from a man aged 18 to 29 who had mild COVID-19 (a few samples of this study predate the infection). Cell type and time point are not known. The CDR3 runs from the conserved cysteine through the conserved F or W. The D gene is left open where the match is weak. Size values are once, few and many counts, or a class for expanded clones, and some rows have none.

CDR3,DNA,D,V,size,J
CASSLGTRTATSYEQYF,TGTGCCAGCAGTTTAGGTACCAGGACGGCGACCTCCTACGAGCAGTACTTC,.,TRBV12-3/TRBV12-4,few,TRBJ2-7
CASSLTPWTGDNEQFF,TGCGCCAGCAGCCTAACCCCTTGGACAGGCGACAATGAGCAGTTCTTC,TRBD1,TRBV5-1,many,TRBJ2-1
CATSRGGTDYGYTF,TGTGCCACCAGCAGAGGAGGGACAGACTATGGCTACACCTTC,TRBD1,TRBV15,.,TRBJ1-2
CASSSSGGENYEQYF,TGTGCCAGCAGTTCAAGCGGGGGGGAAAATTACGAGCAGTACTTC,TRBD2,TRBV12-3/TRBV12-4,few,TRBJ2-7
CASSSERGDTQYF,TGTGCCAGCAGTTCTGAGCGGGGAGATACGCAGTATTTT,TRBD2,TRBV6-5,.,TRBJ2-3
CASSGTGTGAETQYF,TGTGCCAGCAGTGGAACCGGGACAGGGGCGGAGACCCAGTACTTC,TRBD1,TRBV28,.,TRBJ2-5
CASSLRSSGGRRETQYF,TGTGCCAGCAGCTTGCGGTCTAGCGGGGGTCGCCGGGAGACCCAGTACTTC,TRBD2,TRBV5-6,.,TRBJ2-5
CASSINRIYEQYF,TGTGCCAGTAGTATCAACAGGATTTACGAGCAGTACTTC,.,TRBV19,.,TRBJ2-7
CASSLALIGTGFNQPQHF,TGTGCCAGCAGCTTAGCGCTAATAGGGACAGGGTTCAATCAGCCCCAGCATTTT,TRBD1,TRBV7-9,many,TRBJ1-5
CASSHVLKQVSTGELFF,TGCGCCAGCAGCCACGTATTAAAACAGGTTTCCACCGGGGAGCTGTTTTTT,.,TRBV4-3,.,TRBJ2-2
CASSLVARAQETQYF,TGTGCCAGCAGCTTGGTGGCTAGGGCCCAAGAGACCCAGTACTTC,.,TRBV7-3,.,TRBJ2-5
CASSRRVSYTEAFF,TGTGCCAGCAGCCGCAGGGTCTCGTACACTGAAGCTTTCTTT,.,TRBV5-8,many,TRBJ1-1
CASSLNYQNTDTQYF,TGTGCCAGCAGCTTGAATTACCAGAACACAGATACGCAGTATTTT,.,TRBV5-4,few,TRBJ2-3
CASSTGGAADTEAFF,TGTGCCAGCAGTACGGGCGGGGCGGCGGACACTGAAGCTTTCTTT,.,TRBV28,few,TRBJ1-1
CASRWGGQPQHF,TGTGCCAGTCGGTGGGGAGGTCAGCCCCAGCATTTT,.,TRBV12-3/TRBV12-4,.,TRBJ1-5
CASSLRASYGYTF,TGTGCCAGCAGTCTCAGGGCCTCCTATGGCTACACCTTC,.,TRBV12-3/TRBV12-4,.,TRBJ1-2
CASGDPGQGSIRYEQYF,TGTGCCAGCGGTGACCCGGGACAGGGATCAATCCGCTACGAGCAGTACTTC,TRBD1,TRBV6-6,.,TRBJ2-7
CASSVATGDSPLHF,TGTGCCAGCAGCGTAGCCACAGGGGATTCACCCCTCCACTTT,TRBD1,TRBV9,few,TRBJ1-6
CASSLAGPNQPQHF,TGTGCCAGCAGTTTGGCAGGGCCGAATCAGCCCCAGCATTTT,.,TRBV12-3/TRBV12-4,few,TRBJ1-5
CASSLAGLAGTGELFF,TGTGCCAGCAGCTTAGCTGGTCTAGCGGGAACCGGGGAGCTGTTTTTT,TRBD2,TRBV7-9,.,TRBJ2-2
CASSLGGAGRQTQYF,TGCGCCAGCAGCTTGGGCGGGGCCGGGCGACAGACCCAGTACTTC,.,TRBV5-1,few,TRBJ2-5
CASSWRGAPNTGELFF,TGTGCCAGCAGCTGGAGAGGGGCCCCGAACACCGGGGAGCTGTTTTTT,.,TRBV7-2,few,TRBJ2-2
CASSLEAGINEQYF,TGCGCCAGCAGCTTGGAGGCAGGGATCAACGAGCAGTACTTC,.,TRBV5-1,.,TRBJ2-7
CASSVGWGAGYNEQFF,TGTGCCAGCAGCGTAGGGTGGGGGGCTGGCTACAATGAGCAGTTCTTC,.,TRBV7-9,.,TRBJ2-1
CASSPTGYGTDTQYF,TGTGCCAGCAGCCCCACAGGGTACGGGACAGATACGCAGTATTTT,.,TRBV5-4,.,TRBJ2-3
CASSDSRAGGYNEQFF,TGTGCCAGCAGTGACTCGAGAGCGGGGGGCTACAATGAGCAGTTCTTC,TRBD2,TRBV6-4,few,TRBJ2-1
CASSGGRDEQYF,TGTGCCAGCTCAGGAGGGAGGGACGAGCAGTACTTC,TRBD2,TRBV18,.,TRBJ2-7
CASSLGSGFNSPLHF,TGTGCCAGCAGCTTAGGATCGGGATTTAATTCACCCCTCCACTTT,.,TRBV7-9,few,TRBJ1-6
CASSQDISLNEQFF,TGTGCCAGCAGCCAAGATATCAGCCTAAATGAGCAGTTCTTC,.,TRBV14,.,TRBJ2-1
CASSPSQGLYNEQFF,TGTGCCAGCTCACCATCTCAGGGACTCTACAATGAGCAGTTCTTC,.,TRBV18,.,TRBJ2-1
CASQPGTGANVLTF,TGTGCCAGCCAACCAGGAACTGGGGCCAACGTCCTGACTTTC,.,TRBV10-3,.,TRBJ2-6
CASSLSRTDTQYF,TGTGCCAGCAGTTTATCTCGAACAGATACGCAGTATTTT,.,TRBV7-2,.,TRBJ2-3
CSARTAGGSQPQHF,TGCAGTGCTAGGACGGCCGGAGGGAGTCAGCCCCAGCATTTT,.,TRBV20-1,.,TRBJ1-5
CAISEPQGSYEQYF,TGTGCCATCAGTGAACCACAGGGGTCCTACGAGCAGTACTTC,TRBD1,TRBV10-3,.,TRBJ2-7
CAIRKGLAGFNEQFF,TGTGCCATCAGGAAGGGACTAGCGGGTTTCAATGAGCAGTTCTTC,TRBD2,TRBV10-3,few,TRBJ2-1
CASRTGGYYGYTF,TGCGCCAGCAGGACAGGGGGTTACTATGGCTACACCTTC,TRBD1,TRBV5-1,once,TRBJ1-2
CASSALEEEGYTF,TGCGCCAGCAGCGCCCTGGAGGAGGAAGGCTACACCTTC,.,TRBV5-1,.,TRBJ1-2
CASSASATYGYTF,TGTGCCAGCAGCGCCTCGGCCACATATGGCTACACCTTC,.,TRBV11-2,.,TRBJ1-2
CASSYPGTGFYEQYF,TGTGCCAGCAGCTACCCCGGGACAGGGTTCTACGAGCAGTACTTC,TRBD1,TRBV7-9,.,TRBJ2-7
CASSRLADTQYF,TGTGCCAGCAGCCGACTAGCTGATACGCAGTATTTT,TRBD2,TRBV7-9,.,TRBJ2-3
CASSLGTSTSRAFF,TGTGCCAGCAGCTTAGGAACTTCAACAAGTAGAGCTTTCTTT,.,TRBV7-8,.,TRBJ1-1
CASSWKQGFAETQYF,TGTGCCAGCAGCTGGAAACAGGGGTTCGCGGAGACCCAGTACTTC,TRBD1,TRBV7-8,few,TRBJ2-5
CASSSQSPVGTQYF,TGTGCCAGCAGTTCGCAGTCACCCGTGGGGACCCAGTACTTC,.,TRBV6-5,.,TRBJ2-5
CSAPSGAGGTEAFF,TGCAGTGCTCCCTCCGGCGCAGGGGGCACTGAAGCTTTCTTT,TRBD1,TRBV20-1,.,TRBJ1-1
CASSFGMNTEAFF,TGTGCCAGCAGTTTTGGGATGAACACTGAAGCTTTCTTT,.,TRBV7-3,many,TRBJ1-1
CASSLQGGWDEQFF,TGTGCCAGCAGCTTACAGGGGGGATGGGATGAGCAGTTCTTC,.,TRBV7-2,.,TRBJ2-1
CSARGQGNSPLHF,TGCAGCGCAAGGGGCCAGGGAAATTCACCCCTCCACTTT,.,TRBV20-1,few,TRBJ1-6
CASSLVEDRALNSPLHF,TGTGCTAGCAGCTTAGTGGAGGACAGGGCCCTTAATTCACCCCTCCACTTT,TRBD1,TRBV7-7,few,TRBJ1-6
CASSHHRDRGSYEQYF,TGTGCCAGCAGCCACCACCGGGACAGGGGTTCCTACGAGCAGTACTTC,TRBD1,TRBV6-1,.,TRBJ2-7